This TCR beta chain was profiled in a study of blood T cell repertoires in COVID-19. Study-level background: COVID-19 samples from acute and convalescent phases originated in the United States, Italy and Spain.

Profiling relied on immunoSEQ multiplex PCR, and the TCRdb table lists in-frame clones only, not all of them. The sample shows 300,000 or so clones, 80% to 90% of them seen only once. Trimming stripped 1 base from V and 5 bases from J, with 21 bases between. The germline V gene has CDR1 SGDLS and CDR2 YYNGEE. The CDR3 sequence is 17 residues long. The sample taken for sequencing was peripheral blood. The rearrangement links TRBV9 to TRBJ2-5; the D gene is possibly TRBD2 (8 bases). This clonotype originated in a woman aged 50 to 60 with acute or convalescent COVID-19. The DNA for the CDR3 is TGTGCCAGCAGCGTAATGGCGGGGGGAGGGGGCGGCGAGACCCAGTACTTC. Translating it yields CASSVMAGGGGGETQYF.